Reported below is one T cell receptor (beta chain). Its antigen is undetermined. The sample is drawn from a study of T cell responses to AZD1222 COVID-19 vaccine. Data came from immunoSEQ multiplex PCR; TCRdb stores just in-frame clones and leaves some out. The repertoire has more than 140,000 clones, around 88% of them found once; the top ten carry approximately 3.1%. Study results and caveats: Possibly, clonal diversity was underestimated; donors were largely white British and included more females. It was only after the peak T cell response that any repertoires were sampled. Regions 160-218 and 743-854 held dominance among vaccine-associated CD4 TCRs, which spanned spike. Vaccination with two AZD1222 doses was followed by a rise in Spike-specific TCR breadth and depth.

The sequencing used peripheral blood, collected on day 0 of MenACWY control vaccination. The TCR comes from an adult in good health.

The CDR3 loop reads CASGKAGEVGYTF. CDR3 in DNA: TGTGCCAGCGGTAAAGCCGGAGAGGTTGGCTACACCTTC. The J gene is TRBJ1-2, the V gene TRBV11-3; no clear D. The V and J ends lost 8 bases and 7 bases respectively, with 17 bases between them. Looked up from germline, CDR1 is SGHNT and CDR2 is YENEEA. This CDR3 region has 13 residues.